This T cell receptor beta chain was sequenced for a study of CD8 T cells in Susac syndrome. In blood CD8+ and CD4+ T cells, TCR beta underwent sequencing. TEMRA cells underwent FACS enrichment and CD8+ and CD4+ T cells underwent negative isolation. The CDR3 length is 15 residues. Germline V gene lookup returns CDR1 LGHDT and CDR2 YNNKEL (reference sequence). V was shortened by 4 bases and J by 6 bases, with 17 bases between the two germline ends. With random hexamers, reverse transcription was performed on about 0.5 to 1 ug of RNA. The CDR3 of TCR beta was amplified by immunoSEQ multiplex PCR across 54 Vbeta and 13 Jbeta. TCRdb analysed the immunoSEQ multiplex PCR reads with MiXCR anew, one entry per CDR3 protein. The sample records more than 70,000 distinct CDR3 sequences, over 85% being singletons.

V is TRBV3-1 and J is TRBJ2-3; possible D gene TRBD2, 7 bases. Input material: CD8+ T cells from PBMCs. This sequence originates from a human donor in good health. The CDR3 loop is CASSPGGSGTDTQYF. The CDR3 DNA reads TGTGCCAGCAGCCCCGGGGGCAGCGGGACGGATACGCAGTATTTT.